The 24 T cell receptor beta chains below were found in one sample sequenced in a study of blood T cell repertoires in COVID-19. This table comes from immunoSEQ multiplex PCR, and its TCRdb copy is limited to in-frame clones, with some not included. The sample lists roughly 300,000 clones; approximately 83% were seen once. What was sequenced was peripheral blood. Receptors originate from a human donor in a cohort sampled during active COVID-19.

The CDR3 nucleotides are TGTGCCAGCAGTCCTCTGACAGGGCAGGGCTACACCTTC. It is translated as CASSPLTGQGYTF. V is TRBV6-6 and J is TRBJ1-2, with 7 bases lining up with TRBD1. Per the germline V gene, CDR1 is MNHNY and CDR2 is SVGAGI (reference sequence). With V trimmed by 5 bases and J by 8 bases, 8 bases remained unmatched. The CDR3 runs to 13 residues.

Comment on this clone: An end of the junction does not agree with germline; a read error may underlie this. The J gene is TRBJ2-2, the V gene TRBV7-7; perhaps TRBD1 as D (5 bases). CDR3 length: 15 amino acids. Germline V gene lookup returns CDR1 SSHAT and CDR2 FNYEAQ (reference sequence). In DNA, the CDR3 is TGTGCTAGCAGCCTCTCGGCAGGGTACACCGGGGAGCTGTTTTTT. It yields the protein CASSLSAGYTGELFF. Supplemented by reference TRBV7-7 and TRBJ2-2, the full variable domain reads GAGVSQSPRYKVTKRGQDVTLRCDPISSHATLYWYQQALGQGPEFLTYFNYEAQPDKSGLPSDRFSAERPEGSISTLTIQRTEQRDSAMYRCASSLSAGYTGELFFGEGSRLTVL.

The V gene is TRBV15, the J gene TRBJ1-3; a weak D match, TRBD1 (5 bases). CDR1 and CDR2 from the germline V gene are LNHNV and YYDKDF (reference sequence). The V end lost 3 bases, the J end lost 9 bases, and 18 bases lay between the germline ends. This CDR3 contains 15 residues. For the CDR3, the DNA is TGTGCCACCAGCAGGCAAGGGGCCTATGGTCGCACCATATATTTT. Translating it yields CATSRQGAYGRTIYF. The variable domain in full, completed from reference TRBV15 and TRBJ1-3, reads DAMVIQNPRYQVTQFGKPVTLSCSQTLNHNVMYWYQQKSSQAPKLLFHYYDKDFNNEADTPDNFQSRRPNTSFCFLDIRSPGLGDTAMYLCATSRQGAYGRTIYFGEGSWLTVV.

The rearrangement uses TRBV4-3 and TRBJ2-1, with 7 nucleotides matching TRBD1. V trimming: 5 bases; J trimming: 6 bases; junction bases outside the gene matches: 16. Germline V gene lookup returns CDR1 LGHNA and CDR2 YSLEER. The CDR3 sequence is 17 residues long. The CDR3 DNA sequence: TGCGCCAGCAGCGCAGGCGTCCGGGACAGATTTTTCAATGAGCAGTTCTTC. As protein: CASSAGVRDRFFNEQFF.

V and J are TRBV18 and TRBJ2-2; D is unresolved. V shed 0 bases and J shed 3 bases, with 11 bases lying between them. The CDR3 has 16 amino acids. Looked up from germline, CDR1 is KGHSH and CDR2 is LQKENI. CDR3 region: CASSPPGRVDTGELFF. Here the CDR3 DNA reads TGTGCCAGCTCACCACCGGGCAGAGTCGACACCGGGGAGCTGTTTTTT.

This chain joins TRBV11-1 and TRBJ2-1; 13 bases agree with TRBD2. The germline gives CDR1 SGHAT, CDR2 FQDESV (reference sequence). The CDR3 has 16 amino acids. Trimming removed 5 bases from V and 4 bases from J; junction bases left unmatched: 5. CDR3 protein: CASSGTSGKGYNEQFF. CDR3 in DNA: TGTGCCAGCAGCGGGACTAGCGGGAAGGGGTACAATGAGCAGTTCTTC.

This chain connects TRBV3-1 (or the pseudogene TRBV3-2) to TRBJ1-2, with 10 bases fitting TRBD1. J gave up 8 bases and V 5 bases, and 5 bases lay outside the gene matches. This CDR3 is 13 amino acids long. CDR1 LGHDT and CDR2 YNNKEL come from the germline V gene (reference sequence). CDR3 region: CASSVGQGKGYTF. CDR3 in DNA: TGTGCCAGCAGCGTGGGACAGGGGAAAGGCTACACCTTC.

The DNA for the CDR3 is TGTGCCAGCAGCTTCGCACAGGGTGCCTACGAGCAGTACTTC. Translating gives CASSFAQGAYEQYF. This chain connects TRBV7-9 to TRBJ2-7, with D perhaps TRBD1 (6 bases). V was shortened by 3 bases and J by 2 bases, with 11 bases between the two germline ends. Germline V CDR1 and CDR2: SEHNR, FQNEAQ (reference sequence). This CDR3 is built from 14 residues.

The chain is built from TRBV7-8 and TRBJ2-3, with TRBD2 as a possible D gene (5 bases). V lost 0 bases to trimming and J lost 0 bases, with 10 bases between them. Germline CDR1 and CDR2: SGHVS and FQNEAQ. The CDR3 is 16 residues long. The CDR3, as DNA: TGTGCCAGCAGCTTAGCGATAGCGTCTAGCACAGATACGCAGTATTTT. Residues: CASSLAIASSTDTQYF.

The chain combines TRBV5-1 with TRBJ2-7, with D tentatively TRBD2 (5 bases). Between the trimmed V and J ends, which lost 1 base and 6 bases, there was a span of 14 bases. The CDR3 has 14 amino acids. The germline CDR1 and CDR2 sequences are SGHRS and YFSETQ. The CDR3 is CASSLRFGNGEQYF. The CDR3, as DNA: TGCGCCAGCAGCTTGAGGTTCGGGAACGGCGAGCAGTACTTC.

The V gene is TRBV5-1, the J gene TRBJ2-3; TRBD2 aligns across 8 bases. There are 15 residues in the CDR3. V lost 4 bases and J lost 9; bases outside the gene matches: 13. Germline V gene data show CDR1 as SGHRS and CDR2 as YFSETQ. This CDR3 is CASSPDAGTSETQYF. The CDR3 DNA sequence: TGCGCCAGCAGCCCGGACGCTGGGACTAGTGAGACGCAGTATTTT. Variable domain in full (rest from reference TRBV5-1 and TRBJ2-3): KAGVTQTPRYLIKTRGQQVTLSCSPISGHRSVSWYQQTPGQGLQFLFEYFSETQRNKGNFPGRFSGRQFSNSRSEMNVSTLELGDSALYLCASSPDAGTSETQYFGPGTRLTVL.

Notes on this clone: This CDR3 is also generated by other DNA sequences in the sample. Here the CDR3 reads CASSFPGNTEAFF. The CDR3, as DNA: TGTGCCAGCAGTTTTCCGGGGAACACTGAAGCTTTCTTT. This chain links TRBV12-3 or TRBV12-4 with TRBJ1-1; D is ambiguous. V shed 3 bases and J shed 1 base, with 6 bases lying between them. There are 13 residues in the CDR3.

The V gene is TRBV7-8, the J gene TRBJ1-5, with D unclear. CDR1 is SGHVS and CDR2 is FQNEAQ in the germline V gene. Trimming shortened V by 0 bases and J by 2 bases, and 8 bases separated the two germline ends. The CDR3 spans 15 residues. In nucleotides, the CDR3 is TGTGCCAGCAGCTTAGCTCAGGCTGGCAATCAGCCCCAGCATTTT. Amino acids: CASSLAQAGNQPQHF.

The chain recombines TRBV29-1 with TRBJ2-2, with 15 bases that match TRBD2. Germline V gives CDR1 SQVTM, CDR2 ANQGSEA. This CDR3 has 16 amino acids. V lost 0 bases, J lost 7 bases, and 3 bases stayed unmatched. CDR3 nucleotide sequence: TGCAGCGTTGAAGAGGGGACTAGCGGGAGGAACGGGGAGCTGTTTTTT. This codes for CSVEEGTSGRNGELFF.

This clone was observed at least ten times. The chain uses TRBV5-4 and TRBJ2-2; D is unclear. CDR3 length: 16 residues. The germline V gene has CDR1 SGHNT and CDR2 YYREEE (reference sequence). V lost 3 bases and J 1 base, leaving 13 bases between the germline ends. CDR3 bases: TGTGCCAGCAGCTCGGGTCTTCGGGTGAACACCGGGGAGCTGTTTTTT. Translation gives CASSSGLRVNTGELFF.

This clone appeared once. This chain joins TRBV6-6 and TRBJ2-7; TRBD1 matches at 8 bases. The CDR3 totals 15 residues. J was trimmed by 2 bases and V by 5 bases; bases with no gene match: 8. In germline, CDR1 is MNHNY, CDR2 SVGAGI (reference sequence). The CDR3 reads CASSKQGVTPYEQYF. The CDR3 coding sequence is TGTGCCAGCAGTAAACAGGGGGTAACTCCCTACGAGCAGTACTTC.

The chain combines TRBV5-1 with TRBJ1-3; 7 nucleotides line up with TRBD1. The V segment lost 5 bases and the J segment 2 bases; nucleotides outside the gene matches: 1. Germline V CDR1 and CDR2: SGHRS, YFSETQ. The CDR3 spans 13 residues. The CDR3 loop is CASRTGAGNTIYF. The CDR3 DNA reads as TGCGCCAGCAGAACAGGGGCTGGAAACACCATATATTTT.

This chain uses TRBV30 with TRBJ2-7, with TRBD2 identical over 8 bases. V shed 1 base and J 1 base; nucleotides not matched to a gene: 6. The CDR3 totals 15 residues. Germline CDR1 reads GTSNPN; CDR2 reads SVGIG (reference sequence). For the CDR3, the DNA is TGTGCCTGGAGTGACGCTAGCGGGCTTTCCTACGAGCAGTACTTC. Residues: CAWSDASGLSYEQYF.

This CDR3 reads CASSFDRGYEQYF. The CDR3 DNA sequence: TGTGCCAGCAGTTTTGACAGGGGTTACGAGCAGTACTTC. The chain uses TRBV6-5 and TRBJ2-7; 8 nucleotides match TRBD1. The CDR3 extends over 13 amino acids. Germline CDR1 MNHEY, CDR2 SVGAGI. V dropped 4 bases and J dropped 4; count of bases not matched to a gene: 3.

This chain links TRBV7-3 with TRBJ2-1; 10 nucleotides align to TRBD2. V was pared by 2 bases and J by 8 bases, with 6 bases of the junction left unmatched. The CDR3 length is 15 residues. Looked up from germline, CDR1 is SGHTA and CDR2 is FQGTGA. The CDR3 reads CASSLLAGEAHEQFF. Here the CDR3 DNA reads TGTGCCAGCAGCTTACTAGCGGGAGAGGCTCATGAGCAGTTCTTC.

This clone was seen just once. The chain couples TRBV6-6 to TRBJ2-3; 8 bases align to TRBD1. The CDR3 has 16 residues. From germline, CDR1 is MNHNY and CDR2 SVGAGI (reference sequence). V was pared by 5 bases and J by 6 bases, with 13 bases of the junction left unmatched. DNA of the CDR3: TGTGCCAGCAGTAACGCCGGGACAGGTACGATGGATACGCAGTATTTT. Amino acid sequence: CASSNAGTGTMDTQYF.

The chain carries TRBV5-1 and TRBJ1-1; no definite D call. There are 14 residues in the CDR3. From germline, CDR1 is SGHRS and CDR2 YFSETQ. Trimming pared 4 bases from V and 4 bases from J, leaving 14 bases between. CDR3: CASSLSGGVTEAFF. In DNA, the CDR3 is TGCGCCAGCAGCCTCAGCGGTGGGGTCACTGAAGCTTTCTTT.

This chain links TRBV29-1 with TRBJ2-2, with unresolved D. Germline assignment: CDR1 SQVTM and CDR2 ANQGSEA. Trimming left V 5 bases short and J 2 bases short, with 9 bases between. The length of the CDR3 is 13 residues. This CDR3 reads CSVRPPNTGELFF. As DNA, the CDR3 is TGCAGCGTTCGTCCTCCTAACACCGGGGAGCTGTTTTTT.

The chain combines TRBV7-9 with TRBJ2-1, with 15 bases identical to TRBD2. CDR1 and CDR2 from the germline V gene are SEHNR and FQNEAQ (reference sequence). The CDR3 runs 15 residues. The J segment lost 8 bases and the V segment lost 3 bases, leaving 2 bases of the junction unmatched. CDR3 coding DNA: TGTGCCAGCAGCTTGGGACTAGCGGGAGGCCATGAGCAGTTCTTC. Translated: CASSLGLAGGHEQFF.